This T cell receptor (beta chain) was sequenced for a study of chemoradiotherapy in HPV16-positive cancers (dated by TCRdb to between 2021 and 2024). The study in broad terms: Using functional T-cell assays on cells from a couple of HPV16-positive patients, the researchers defined candidate HPV-specific T-cell clones and common TCR motifs. The study set out to ask whether T-cell immunity against the HPV oncoproteins E6 and E7 changes over the course of chemoradiotherapy and whether that immunity affects survival. The candidate HPV-specific TCRs and motifs were subsequently tracked in TCR repertoires obtained from approximately 91 patients with HPV-related cancers.

General conclusions and limits of the study: Improved recurrence-free survival in HPV16-positive patients was associated with expansion of HPV-responsive T cells during chemoradiotherapy. The functional definition of HPV-specific T cells was derived from only a couple of HPV16-positive patients, and the survival association was reported for HPV16-positive patients. Expansion of candidate HPV-specific clones and E7-related TCR motifs was observed in the tumor microenvironment during treatment, whereas no such expansion was observed for non-HPV-specific T cells.

Of note for this clone: Its antigen has not been determined. No base-level quality is on record; no much larger clone is a single base apart.

Repertoires were sampled multiple times during chemoradiotherapy, which allowed clonal expansion in the tumor microenvironment to be followed. V ends up 2 bases short and J 2 bases short, with an unmatched junction base count of 5. From a lookup of the germline V gene (reference sequence), CDR1 and CDR2 are GTSNPN and SVGIG. The CDR3 covers 15 residues, taking in both the cysteine and the phenylalanine. Only the CDR3 DNA is retained, 45 bases long and in frame from the first base. The library was prepared using the immunoSEQ multiplex PCR assay. TCRdb took this table from immuneACCESS and kept in-frame rearrangements with V and J called. Such tables lack part of the clones; where checked against another copy, unresolved V genes explain under half of the gap, and the rest is unexplained. The table for this sample lists approximately 12,000 clones; about 70% of them were counted only once. The leading ten clones occupy approximately 15% of the sample.

The sample was taken from a patient who underwent chemoradiotherapy. The chain was built from TRBV30 and TRBJ2-7; 11 bases in between match TRBD1. This clonotype originated in a human donor with HPV-associated anogenital cancer. CDR3 loop: CAWSSSGQGAYEQYF. The DNA reads TGTGCCTGGAGTTCCTCGGGACAGGGGGCCTACGAGCAGTACTTC.